The rows below give T cell receptor beta chains drawn from one sample of a study of long-term antiretroviral therapy in people with HIV. Sequenced by immunoSEQ multiplex PCR; TCRdb stores in-frame clones only, minus some. The sample carries some 16,000 clones, about 80% recorded once. Sequenced here: unsorted PBMCs, sampled 2.1 years after starting antiretroviral therapy. All receptors come from a middle-aged man with HIV. Each CDR3 is given with its conserved first and last residue. Each record gives: CDR3 length, clone size, V gene, J gene, D gene, CDR3 protein, CDR3 DNA. The D gene is left open where the match is weak. Where a row states a size, it is once, few, many or the class of an expanded clone; other rows omit it.

length: 12
size: NA
V: TRBV27
J: TRBJ2-7
D: TRBD1
CDR3: CASSLLGGKQYF
DNA: TGTGCCAGCAGTTTATTAGGGGGCAAGCAGTACTTC

length: 13
size: NA
V: TRBV19
J: TRBJ2-7
D: TRBD1
CDR3: CASSIIGGGEQYF
DNA: TGTGCCAGTAGTATAATAGGGGGCGGCGAGCAGTACTTC

length: 16
size: NA
V: TRBV5-1
J: TRBJ2-7
D: TRBD1
CDR3: CASSLAGQGFSYEQYF
DNA: TGCGCCAGCAGCTTGGCCGGACAGGGGTTTTCCTACGAGCAGTACTTC

length: 14
size: NA
V: TRBV5-6
J: TRBJ1-1
D: NA
CDR3: CASSLVGRATEAFF
DNA: TGTGCCAGCAGCTTGGTTGGGAGGGCCACTGAAGCTTTCTTT

length: 15
size: NA
V: TRBV6-1
J: TRBJ2-7
D: TRBD1
CDR3: CASSVNPGQYYEQYF
DNA: TGTGCCAGCAGTGTTAATCCGGGACAGTACTACGAGCAGTACTTC

length: 17
size: NA
V: TRBV2
J: TRBJ2-7
D: TRBD2
CDR3: CASSVGERGGFGYEQYF
DNA: TGTGCCAGCAGTGTCGGGGAGCGGGGGGGCTTTGGGTACGAGCAGTACTTC

length: 16
size: NA
V: TRBV7-9
J: TRBJ1-4
D: NA
CDR3: CASSPQPGGANEKLFF
DNA: TGTGCCAGCAGCCCCCAACCGGGGGGGGCTAATGAAAAACTGTTTTTT

length: 17
size: NA
V: TRBV10-2
J: TRBJ1-6
D: NA
CDR3: CASSESFSGAYNSPLHF
DNA: TGCGCCAGCAGTGAGTCATTTTCTGGGGCCTATAATTCACCCCTCCACTTT

length: 14
size: NA
V: TRBV7-2
J: TRBJ2-7
D: NA
CDR3: CASSSYADSYEQYF
DNA: TGTGCCAGCAGCAGTTATGCCGACAGCTACGAGCAGTACTTC

length: 14
size: once
V: TRBV5-4
J: TRBJ2-5
D: TRBD1
CDR3: CASSTTGGGETQYF
DNA: TGTGCCAGCAGTACGACAGGGGGCGGCGAGACCCAGTACTTC

length: 15
size: few
V: TRBV18
J: TRBJ2-7
D: TRBD2
CDR3: CASSPGTSGGHEQYF
DNA: TGTGCCAGCTCACCTGGGACTAGCGGGGGACACGAGCAGTACTTC

length: 13
size: few
V: TRBV6-1
J: TRBJ1-5
D: NA
CDR3: CASSEAPNQPQHF
DNA: TGTGCCAGCAGTGAAGCGCCTAATCAGCCCCAGCATTTT

length: 14
size: NA
V: TRBV4-1
J: TRBJ2-7
D: NA
CDR3: CASSQVYTGYEQYF
DNA: TGCGCCAGCAGCCAAGTCTATACTGGCTACGAGCAGTACTTC

length: 17
size: NA
V: TRBV25-1
J: TRBJ2-7
D: NA
CDR3: CASSEKVSAGRTKEQYF
DNA: TGTGCCAGCAGTGAAAAGGTATCAGCAGGTAGGACGAAAGAGCAGTACTTC

length: 15
size: NA
V: TRBV5-6
J: TRBJ1-6
D: TRBD1
CDR3: CASSSRQGRASPLHF
DNA: TGTGCCAGCAGCTCTCGACAGGGTCGGGCGTCACCCCTCCACTTT

length: 15
size: NA
V: TRBV4-2
J: TRBJ2-1
D: NA
CDR3: CASSQERVLYNEQFF
DNA: TGTGCCAGCAGCCAAGAGCGGGTACTCTACAATGAGCAGTTCTTC

length: 13
size: NA
V: TRBV2
J: TRBJ2-7
D: TRBD2
CDR3: CASRASGDYEQYF
DNA: TGTGCCAGCAGAGCTAGCGGGGACTACGAGCAGTACTTC

length: 15
size: NA
V: TRBV27
J: TRBJ2-7
D: NA
CDR3: CASSYTSGSSYEQYF
DNA: TGTGCCAGCAGTTACACGAGTGGGTCCTCCTACGAGCAGTACTTC

length: 16
size: few
V: TRBV30
J: TRBJ2-3
D: TRBD2
CDR3: CAWSVGSGGPTDTQYF
DNA: TGTGCCTGGAGTGTGGGTAGCGGGGGGCCCACAGATACGCAGTATTTT

length: 17
size: NA
V: TRBV9
J: TRBJ2-6
D: NA
CDR3: CASSAWDIHSGANVLTF
DNA: TGTGCCAGCAGCGCCTGGGACATCCACTCTGGGGCCAACGTCCTGACTTTC

length: 14
size: NA
V: TRBV29-1
J: TRBJ2-3
D: TRBD2
CDR3: CSAPGGASTDTQYF
DNA: TGCAGCGCCCCCGGGGGGGCTAGCACAGATACGCAGTATTTT

length: 13
size: few
V: TRBV5-1
J: TRBJ1-2
D: NA
CDR3: CASSLEGTLGYTF
DNA: TGCGCCAGCAGCTTGGAAGGGACTTTAGGCTACACCTTC